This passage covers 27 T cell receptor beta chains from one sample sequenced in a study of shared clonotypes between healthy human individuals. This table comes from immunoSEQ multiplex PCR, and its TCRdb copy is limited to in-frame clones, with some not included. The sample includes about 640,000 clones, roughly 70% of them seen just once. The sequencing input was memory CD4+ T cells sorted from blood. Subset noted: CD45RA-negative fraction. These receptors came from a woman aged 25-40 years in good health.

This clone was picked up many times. Here the CDR3 DNA reads TGTGCCAGCAGTCCCATTACAGGAAACTATGGCTACACCTTC. Translation: CASSPITGNYGYTF. This chain uses TRBV7-9 with TRBJ1-2, with D possibly TRBD1 on 5 matching bases. The germline CDR1 and CDR2 sequences are SEHNR and FQNEAQ (reference sequence). Trimming took off 6 bases at V and 2 bases at J, with 13 bases between the two ends. The CDR3 runs 14 residues.

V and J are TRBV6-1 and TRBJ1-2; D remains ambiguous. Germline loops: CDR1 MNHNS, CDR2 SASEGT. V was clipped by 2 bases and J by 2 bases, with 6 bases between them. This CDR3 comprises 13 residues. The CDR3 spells CASSEWANYGYTF. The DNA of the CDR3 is TGTGCCAGCAGTGAATGGGCCAACTATGGCTACACCTTC.

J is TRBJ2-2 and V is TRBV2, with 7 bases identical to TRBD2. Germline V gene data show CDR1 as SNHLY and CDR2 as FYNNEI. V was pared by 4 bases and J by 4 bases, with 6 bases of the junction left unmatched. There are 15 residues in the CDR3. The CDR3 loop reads CASSGGRGFTGELFF. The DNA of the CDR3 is TGTGCCAGCAGTGGTGGGAGGGGTTTCACCGGGGAGCTGTTTTTT.

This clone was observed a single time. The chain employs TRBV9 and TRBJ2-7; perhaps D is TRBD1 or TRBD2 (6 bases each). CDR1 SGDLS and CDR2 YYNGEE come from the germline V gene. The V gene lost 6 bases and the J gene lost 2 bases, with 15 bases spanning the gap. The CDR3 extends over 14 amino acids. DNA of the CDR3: TGTGCCAGCAATATAGGGGGAGGAGCCTACGAGCAGTACTTC. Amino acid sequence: CASNIGGGAYEQYF.

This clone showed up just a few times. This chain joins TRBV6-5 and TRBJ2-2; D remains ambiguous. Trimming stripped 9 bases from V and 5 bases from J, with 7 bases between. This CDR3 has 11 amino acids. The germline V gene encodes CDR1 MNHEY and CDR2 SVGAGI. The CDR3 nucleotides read TGTGCCAGTGACCCGACCGGGGAGCTGTTTTTT. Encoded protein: CASDPTGELFF.

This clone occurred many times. The CDR3 nucleotides are TGCGCCAGCAGTATCACAGGGCACGAGCAGTACTTC. Amino acid sequence: CASSITGHEQYF. The chain employs TRBV10-2 and TRBJ2-7, with D possibly TRBD1 on 6 matching bases. The CDR3 sequence is 12 residues long. V lost 5 bases, J lost 5 bases, and 10 bases lay in between. Germline V CDR1 and CDR2: WSHSY, SAAADI.

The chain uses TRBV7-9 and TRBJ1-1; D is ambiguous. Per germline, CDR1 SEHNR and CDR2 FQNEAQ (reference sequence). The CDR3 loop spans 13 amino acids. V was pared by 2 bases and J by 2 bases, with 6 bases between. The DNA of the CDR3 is TGTGCCAGCAGCTTATCCAGCAACACTGAAGCTTTCTTT. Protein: CASSLSSNTEAFF.

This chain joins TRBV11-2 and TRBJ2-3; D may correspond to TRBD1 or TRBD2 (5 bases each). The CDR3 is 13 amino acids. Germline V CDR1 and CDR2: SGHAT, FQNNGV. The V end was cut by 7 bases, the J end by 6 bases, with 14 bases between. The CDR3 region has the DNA TGTGCCAGCAACGCAGGGACGGGGGATACGCAGTATTTT. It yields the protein CASNAGTGDTQYF.

CDR3 bases: TGTGCCAGCAGTTATACGATATTCGGGGCAGGGCAGTTCTTC. Its translation is CASSYTIFGAGQFF. The V gene is TRBV27, the J gene TRBJ2-1; either TRBD1 or TRBD2 may fit D (5 bases each). Germline-derived CDR1 and CDR2 are MNHEY and SMNVEV (reference sequence). V lost 4 bases, J lost 12 bases, and 19 bases lay in between. CDR3 length: 14 amino acids.

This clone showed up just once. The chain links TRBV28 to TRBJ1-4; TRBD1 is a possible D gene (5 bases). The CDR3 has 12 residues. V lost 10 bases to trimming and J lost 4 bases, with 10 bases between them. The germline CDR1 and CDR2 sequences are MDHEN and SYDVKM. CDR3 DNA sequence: TGTGCCATCAGACAGCTTAATGAAAAACTGTTTTTT. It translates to CAIRQLNEKLFF.

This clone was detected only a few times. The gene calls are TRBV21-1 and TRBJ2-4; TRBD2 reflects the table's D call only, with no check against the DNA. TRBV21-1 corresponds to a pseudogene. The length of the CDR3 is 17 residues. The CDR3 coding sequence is TGTGCCAGCAGCACGCGACCCCTGACTAGGGCCAAAAACATTCAGTACTTC. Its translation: CASSTRPLTRAKNIQYF.

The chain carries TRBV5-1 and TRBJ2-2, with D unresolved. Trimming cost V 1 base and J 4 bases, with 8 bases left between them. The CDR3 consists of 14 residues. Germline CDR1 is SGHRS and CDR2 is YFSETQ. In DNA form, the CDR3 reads TGCGCCAGCAGCTTGATCGGAGCCACCGGGGAGCTGTTTTTT. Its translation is CASSLIGATGELFF.

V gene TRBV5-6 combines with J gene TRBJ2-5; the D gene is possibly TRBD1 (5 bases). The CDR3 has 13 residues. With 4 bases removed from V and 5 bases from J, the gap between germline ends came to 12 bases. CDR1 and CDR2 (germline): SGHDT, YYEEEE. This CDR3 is CASSGHLGETQYF. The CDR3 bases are TGTGCCAGCAGCGGACACTTGGGCGAGACCCAGTACTTC. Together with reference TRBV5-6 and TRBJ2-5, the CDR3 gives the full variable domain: DAGVTQSPTHLIKTRGQQVTLRCSPKSGHDTVSWYQQALGQGPQFIFQYYEEEERQRGNFPDRFSGHQFPNYSSELNVNALLLGDSALYLCASSGHLGETQYFGPGTRLLVL.

The CDR3 spells CASPQGAGTEAFF. CDR3 coding DNA: TGTGCCAGCCCCCAGGGGGCCGGCACTGAAGCTTTCTTT. The genes are TRBV6-1 and TRBJ1-1; the match to TRBD1 covers 8 bases. Germline CDR1 reads MNHNS; CDR2 reads SASEGT. Germline trimming cut 8 bases from V and 4 bases from J; bases unmatched to any gene: 6. The CDR3 has 13 residues.

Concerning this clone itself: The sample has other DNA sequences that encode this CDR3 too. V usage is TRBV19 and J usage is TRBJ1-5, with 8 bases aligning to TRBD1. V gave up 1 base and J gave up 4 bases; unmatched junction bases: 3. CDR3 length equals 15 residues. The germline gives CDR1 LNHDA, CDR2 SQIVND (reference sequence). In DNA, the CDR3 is TGTGCCAGTAGTATAGCAGGGGGCGGGAATCAGCCCCAGCATTTT. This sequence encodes CASSIAGGGNQPQHF.

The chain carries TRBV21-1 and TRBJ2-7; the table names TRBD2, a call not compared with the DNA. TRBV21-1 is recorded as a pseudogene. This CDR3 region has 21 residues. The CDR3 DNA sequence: TGTGCCAGCAGAAAAAAAGGGACGACTAGCGGGACCGTTGCGGGTGCCTACGAGCAGTACTTC. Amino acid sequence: CASRKKGTTSGTVAGAYEQYF.

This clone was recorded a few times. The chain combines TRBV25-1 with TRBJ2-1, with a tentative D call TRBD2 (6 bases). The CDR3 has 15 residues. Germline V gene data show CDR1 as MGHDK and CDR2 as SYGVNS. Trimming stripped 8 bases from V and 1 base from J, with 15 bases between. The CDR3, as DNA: TGTGCCAGCGGTAGCGGCCAGGATTCCTACAATGAGCAGTTCTTC. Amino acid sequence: CASGSGQDSYNEQFF.

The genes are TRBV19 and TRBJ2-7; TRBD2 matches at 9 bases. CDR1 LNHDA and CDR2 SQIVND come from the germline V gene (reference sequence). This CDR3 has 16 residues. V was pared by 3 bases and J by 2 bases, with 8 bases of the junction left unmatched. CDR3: CASSILSSSGAYEQYF. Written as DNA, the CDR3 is TGTGCCAGTAGTATTTTGTCATCTAGCGGGGCCTACGAGCAGTACTTC. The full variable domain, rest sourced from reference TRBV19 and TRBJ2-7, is DGGITQSPKYLFRKEGQNVTLSCEQNLNHDAMYWYRQDPGQGLRLIYYSQIVNDFQKGDIAEGYSVSREKKESFPLTVTSAQKNPTAFYLCASSILSSSGAYEQYFGPGTRLTVT.

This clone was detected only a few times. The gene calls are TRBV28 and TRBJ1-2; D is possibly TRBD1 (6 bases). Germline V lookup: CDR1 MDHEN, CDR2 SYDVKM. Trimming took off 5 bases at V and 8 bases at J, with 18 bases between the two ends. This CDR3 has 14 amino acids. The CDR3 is CASSLPTGSRGYTF. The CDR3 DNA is TGTGCCAGCAGTCTCCCTACAGGGTCCAGAGGCTACACCTTC.

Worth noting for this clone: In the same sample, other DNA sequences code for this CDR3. CDR3 coding DNA: TGCGCCAGCAGCCGCGGGACAGAGAACACTGAAGCTTTCTTT. It yields the protein CASSRGTENTEAFF. The chain couples TRBV5-1 to TRBJ1-1; 7 bases fit TRBD1. The J segment lost 1 base and the V segment lost 4 bases, leaving 4 bases of the junction unmatched. This CDR3 spans 14 amino acids. Germline lookup yields CDR1 SGHRS and CDR2 YFSETQ.

In nucleotides, the CDR3 is TGTGCCACCAGCAGAGTGGGATCTGTTACGCAGTATTTT. Its translation is CATSRVGSVTQYF. The chain couples TRBV15 to TRBJ2-3, with unresolved D. Trimming removed 1 base from V and 8 bases from J, with 10 bases in between. The CDR3 contains 13 residues. Germline assignment: CDR1 LNHNV and CDR2 YYDKDF (reference sequence). Drawing the rest from reference TRBV15 and TRBJ2-3, the complete variable domain is DAMVIQNPRYQVTQFGKPVTLSCSQTLNHNVMYWYQQKSSQAPKLLFHYYDKDFNNEADTPDNFQSRRPNTSFCFLDIRSPGLGDTAMYLCATSRVGSVTQYFGPGTRLTVL.

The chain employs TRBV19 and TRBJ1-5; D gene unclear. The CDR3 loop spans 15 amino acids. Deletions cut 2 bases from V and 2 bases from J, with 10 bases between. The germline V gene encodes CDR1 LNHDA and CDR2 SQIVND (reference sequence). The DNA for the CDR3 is TGTGCCAGTAGTATAACTTTCGGGGGCAATCAGCCCCAGCATTTT. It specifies CASSITFGGNQPQHF.

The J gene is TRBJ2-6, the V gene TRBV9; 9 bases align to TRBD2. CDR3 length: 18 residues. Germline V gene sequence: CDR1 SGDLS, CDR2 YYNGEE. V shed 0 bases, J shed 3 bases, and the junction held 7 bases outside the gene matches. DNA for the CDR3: TGTGCCAGCAGCGTAGTCGCTAGCGGGGAGCTTGGGGCCAACGTCCTGACTTTC. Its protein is CASSVVASGELGANVLTF.

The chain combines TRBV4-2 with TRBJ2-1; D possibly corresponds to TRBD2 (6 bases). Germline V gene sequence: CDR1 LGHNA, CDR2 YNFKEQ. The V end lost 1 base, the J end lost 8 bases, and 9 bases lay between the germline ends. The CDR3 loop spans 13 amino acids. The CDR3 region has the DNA TGTGCCAGCAGCCAAGTGGAGCGGGATGAGCAGTTCTTC. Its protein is CASSQVERDEQFF.

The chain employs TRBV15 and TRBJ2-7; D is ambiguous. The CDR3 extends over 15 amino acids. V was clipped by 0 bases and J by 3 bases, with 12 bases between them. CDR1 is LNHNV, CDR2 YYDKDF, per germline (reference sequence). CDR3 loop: CATSRDRGASYEQYF. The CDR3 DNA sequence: TGTGCCACCAGCAGAGATCGTGGAGCAAGCTACGAGCAGTACTTC.

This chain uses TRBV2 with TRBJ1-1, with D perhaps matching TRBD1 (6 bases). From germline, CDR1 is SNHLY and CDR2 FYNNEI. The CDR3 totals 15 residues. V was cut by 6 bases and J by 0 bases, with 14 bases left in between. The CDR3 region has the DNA TGTGCCAGCAGGGGGGACATAATAATGAACACTGAAGCTTTCTTT. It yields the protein CASRGDIIMNTEAFF.

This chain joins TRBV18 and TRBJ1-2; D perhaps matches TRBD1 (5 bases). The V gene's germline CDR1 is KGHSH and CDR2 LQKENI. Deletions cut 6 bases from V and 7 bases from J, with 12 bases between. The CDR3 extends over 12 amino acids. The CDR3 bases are TGTGCCAGCTCGTCAATCGGGGGTGGCTACACCTTC. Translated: CASSSIGGGYTF.